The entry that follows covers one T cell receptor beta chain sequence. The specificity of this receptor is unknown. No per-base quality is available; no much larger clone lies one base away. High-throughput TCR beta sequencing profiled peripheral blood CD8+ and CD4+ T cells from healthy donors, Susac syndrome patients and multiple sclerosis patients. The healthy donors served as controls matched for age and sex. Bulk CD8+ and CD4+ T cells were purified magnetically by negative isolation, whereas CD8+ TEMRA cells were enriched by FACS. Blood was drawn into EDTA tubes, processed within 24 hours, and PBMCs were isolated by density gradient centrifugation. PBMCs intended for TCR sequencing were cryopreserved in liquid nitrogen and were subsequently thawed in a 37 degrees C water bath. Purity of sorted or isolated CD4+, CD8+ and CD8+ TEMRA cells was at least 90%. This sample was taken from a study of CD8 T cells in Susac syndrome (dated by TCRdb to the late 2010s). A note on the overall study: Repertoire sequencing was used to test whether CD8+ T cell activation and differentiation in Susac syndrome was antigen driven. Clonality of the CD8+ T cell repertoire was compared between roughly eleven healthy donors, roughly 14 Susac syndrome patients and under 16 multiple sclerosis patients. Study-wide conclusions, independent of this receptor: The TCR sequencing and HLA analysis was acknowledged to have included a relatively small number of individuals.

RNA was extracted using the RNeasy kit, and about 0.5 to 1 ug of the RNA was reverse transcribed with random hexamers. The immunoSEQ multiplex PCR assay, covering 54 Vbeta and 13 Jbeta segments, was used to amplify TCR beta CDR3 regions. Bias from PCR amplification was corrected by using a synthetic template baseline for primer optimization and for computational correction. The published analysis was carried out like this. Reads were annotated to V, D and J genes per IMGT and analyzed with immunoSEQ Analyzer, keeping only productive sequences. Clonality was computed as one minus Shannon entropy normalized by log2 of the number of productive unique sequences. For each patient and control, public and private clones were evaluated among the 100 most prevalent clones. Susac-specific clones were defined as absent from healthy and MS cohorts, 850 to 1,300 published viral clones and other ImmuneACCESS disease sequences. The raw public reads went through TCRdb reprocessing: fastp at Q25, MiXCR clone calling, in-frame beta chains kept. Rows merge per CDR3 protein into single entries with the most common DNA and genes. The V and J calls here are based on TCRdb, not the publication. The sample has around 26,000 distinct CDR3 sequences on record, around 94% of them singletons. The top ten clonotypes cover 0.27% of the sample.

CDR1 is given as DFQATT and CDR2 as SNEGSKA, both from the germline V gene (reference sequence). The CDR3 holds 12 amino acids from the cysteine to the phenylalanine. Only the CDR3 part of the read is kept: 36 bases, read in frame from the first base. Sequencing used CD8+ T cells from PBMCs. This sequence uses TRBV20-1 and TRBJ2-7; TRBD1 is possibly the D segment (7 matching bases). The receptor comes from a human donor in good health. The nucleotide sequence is TGCAGCTACACAGGGGACGCGGGAGAGCAGTACTTC. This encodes CSYTGDAGEQYF.